Listed here are 19 T cell receptor beta chains from one sample, sequenced in a study of vaccination and CD4 T cells after COVID-19. The Oncomine TCR Beta short-read assay was what sequenced the DNA obtained from cultured CD4+ T cells. A single record per CDR3 protein comes from TCRdb applying MiXCR to the PCR reads. The profile shows over 11,000 distinct CDR3 sequences, around a fifth of them singletons. Their cognate antigens are unknown. The treatment: approximately nine-day PBMC culture with coronavirus spike peptide pools or control peptides (ViraFEST assay). What was sequenced was cultured CD4+ T cells from blood. The origin of the receptors is a human donor with COVID-19.

V gene TRBV7-8 combines with J gene TRBJ1-4; 8 positions match TRBD1. Trimming at V came to 5 bases and at J to 4 bases, leaving 12 bases not matched to a gene. Germline V gene sequence: CDR1 SGHVS, CDR2 FQNEAQ. The CDR3 sequence is 17 residues long. The DNA of the CDR3 is TGTGCCAGCAGCGCGCGACCGGGACAGGCCATTAATGAAAAACTGTTTTTT. It codes for CASSARPGQAINEKLFF.

The genes are TRBV18 and TRBJ1-2; 8 bases are a match to TRBD1. From germline, CDR1 is KGHSH and CDR2 LQKENI. V was clipped by 5 bases and J by 7 bases; unmatched bases: 12. CDR3 length equals 15 residues. CDR3 loop: CASSTSGTGGPGYTF. The CDR3 DNA reads TGTGCCAGCTCAACCTCCGGGACAGGAGGACCTGGCTACACCTTC.

The chain joins TRBV6-2 or TRBV6-3 to TRBJ2-1, with 7 bases aligning to TRBD2. Trimming at V came to 4 bases and at J to 0 bases, leaving 6 bases not matched to a gene. CDR1 is MNHEY, CDR2 SVGEGT, per germline. CDR3 length: 16 amino acids. The CDR3 region is CASSSLAVSSYNEQFF. CDR3 coding DNA: TGTGCCAGCAGTTCTCTAGCGGTAAGCTCCTACAATGAGCAGTTCTTC.

A few counts support this clonotype. The chain recombines TRBV11-2 with TRBJ1-5; the D is unclear. V was clipped by 5 bases and J by 0 bases, with 8 bases between them. CDR3 size: 14 residues. Germline-derived CDR1 and CDR2 are SGHAT and FQNNGV. This chain's CDR3 is CASSPSYSNQPQHF. The CDR3 coding sequence is TGTGCCAGCAGCCCCAGTTATAGCAATCAGCCCCAGCATTTT.

This chain joins TRBV20-1 and TRBJ2-5; D could derive from TRBD1 or TRBD2 (5 bases each). The V end lost 5 bases, the J end lost 3 bases, and 10 bases lay between the germline ends. Per germline, CDR1 DFQATT and CDR2 SNEGSKA (reference sequence). The CDR3 consists of 12 residues. The CDR3: CSAGDPEETQYF. The CDR3 coding sequence is TGCAGTGCTGGGGACCCGGAAGAGACCCAGTACTTC.

On this clonotype itself: This may come from a read error, since a much larger clone is one base off. The chain couples TRBV7-2 to TRBJ1-2, with 8 bases lining up with TRBD1. The CDR3 is 14 residues long. CDR1 is SGHTA, CDR2 FQGNSA, per germline. The CDR3 bases are TGTGCCAACAGCTTGGACAGGGCGGACTATGGCTACACCTTC. Residues: CANSLDRADYGYTF.

This clonotype was seen only a few times. This chain links TRBV7-3 with TRBJ1-2; 7 bases line up with TRBD1. Germline loops: CDR1 SGHTA, CDR2 FQGTGA. J lost 3 bases, V lost 5 bases, and 6 bases had no gene match. There are 14 residues in the CDR3. CDR3 sequence reads: CASSQGGFDYGYTF. CDR3 bases: TGTGCCAGCAGCCAGGGGGGGTTTGACTATGGCTACACCTTC.

CDR3 nucleotide sequence: TGTGCCTGGAGTGTAGGGGGCTCTGGAAACACCATATATTTT. Translating gives CAWSVGGSGNTIYF. This chain uses TRBV30 with TRBJ1-3; the D gene is possibly TRBD1 (6 bases). Germline V gives CDR1 GTSNPN, CDR2 SVGIG (reference sequence). Trimming removed 0 bases from V and 0 bases from J, with 6 bases in between. This CDR3 contains 14 residues.

Notes on this clonotype: An end of the junction does not agree with germline; a read error may underlie this. The chain is built from TRBV7-9 and TRBJ1-6; 10 positions match TRBD1. The CDR3 covers 15 residues. CDR1 is SEHNR, CDR2 FQNEAQ, per germline (reference sequence). The CDR3 region has the DNA TGTGTCAGCAGCCAGAGGGACAGGGGTAATTCACCCCTCCACTTT. It codes for CVSSQRDRGNSPLHF. Using reference TRBV7-9 and TRBJ1-6 for the parts outside the CDR3, the full variable domain is DTGVSQNPRHKITKRGQNVTFRCDPISEHNRLYWYRQTLGQGPEFLTYFQNEAQLEKSRLLSDRFSAERPKGSFSTLEIQRTEQGDSAMYLCVSSQRDRGNSPLHFGNGTRLTVT.

The chain uses TRBV12-3 or TRBV12-4 and TRBJ1-1; D remains ambiguous. V gave up 6 bases and J gave up 1 base, with 18 bases separating them. The CDR3 loop spans 16 amino acids. The CDR3 loop reads CASSLQVGDSNTEAFF. The CDR3, as DNA: TGTGCCAGCAGCCTTCAAGTCGGGGATTCGAACACTGAAGCTTTCTTT.

This clonotype appeared a few times. The chain has TRBV20-1 and TRBJ2-1, with TRBD2 matching over 11 bases. The ends lost 3 bases at V and 6 bases at J; junction bases unmatched: 10. This CDR3 contains 16 residues. Germline V gene data show CDR1 as DFQATT and CDR2 as SNEGSKA (reference sequence). In DNA form, the CDR3 reads TGCAGTGCTAGCGATCTCCGACTAGCGGGGCCCAATGAGCAGTTCTTC. It codes for CSASDLRLAGPNEQFF.

The chain is built from TRBV28 and TRBJ2-6; D unresolved. The germline V gene has CDR1 MDHEN and CDR2 SYDVKM. This CDR3 spans 13 amino acids. V was pared by 2 bases and J by 3 bases, with 2 bases between. In nucleotides, the CDR3 is TGTGCCAGCAGTTTAGGTGGGGCCAACGTCCTGACTTTC. It yields the protein CASSLGGANVLTF.

This clonotype was counted a few times. This rearrangement joins TRBV14 to TRBJ1-6; D remains unclear. The CDR3 contains 15 residues. V lost 0 bases, J lost 4 bases, and 7 bases lay in between. The germline V gene has CDR1 SGHDN and CDR2 FVKESK. This CDR3 is CASSQEWGYNSPLHF. Here the CDR3 DNA reads TGTGCCAGCAGCCAAGAGTGGGGATATAATTCACCCCTCCACTTT.

The rearrangement uses TRBV11-3 and TRBJ1-1; D not certain. Germline V gene lookup returns CDR1 SGHNT and CDR2 YENEEA. Between the trimmed V and J ends, which lost 0 bases and 1 base, there was a span of 6 bases. The CDR3 is 14 residues long. As DNA, the CDR3 is TGTGCCAGCAGCTTAGATCTGGGGAACACTGAAGCTTTCTTT. Amino acids: CASSLDLGNTEAFF.

This sequence joins TRBV6-2 or TRBV6-3 and TRBJ2-5; the match to TRBD1 covers 10 bases. Germline V gene data show CDR1 as MNHEY and CDR2 as SVGEGT. Trimming removed 5 bases from V and 7 bases from J; junction bases left unmatched: 7. This CDR3 comprises 14 residues. As DNA, the CDR3 is TGTGCCAGCAGTGGGGACAGGGGCGGGGGGACCCAGTACTTC. Translating gives CASSGDRGGGTQYF.

The gene calls are TRBV28 and TRBJ2-5; unclear D gene. The germline V gene encodes CDR1 MDHEN and CDR2 SYDVKM. The V end lost 2 bases, the J end lost 1 base, and 8 bases lay between the germline ends. The CDR3 is made up of 14 amino acids. CDR3 amino acids: CASSLVGSQETQYF. The CDR3 region has the DNA TGTGCCAGCAGTTTAGTAGGCAGCCAAGAGACCCAGTACTTC.

A few counts support this clonotype. J is TRBJ2-3 and V is TRBV19; 7 bases agree with TRBD2. Germline CDR1 LNHDA, CDR2 SQIVND (reference sequence). V was clipped by 3 bases and J by 7 bases; unmatched bases: 13. The CDR3 is 16 residues long. In DNA form, the CDR3 reads TGTGCCAGTAGTATTTCTCCGCGGGGGTCTATTAATACGCAGTATTTT. Protein: CASSISPRGSINTQYF.

This clonotype appeared once. The rearrangement joins TRBV30 to TRBJ1-3; D uncertain. The V gene lost 2 bases and the J gene lost 2 bases, with 7 bases spanning the gap. Germline V gene lookup returns CDR1 GTSNPN and CDR2 SVGIG (reference sequence). The CDR3 is 13 amino acids. CDR3: CAWSFRPGNTIYF. CDR3 DNA: TGTGCCTGGAGTTTCCGGCCTGGAAACACCATATATTTT. The whole variable domain, filled in from reference TRBV30 and TRBJ1-3, reads SQTIHQWPATLVQPVGSPLSLECTVEGTSNPNLYWYRQAAGRGLQLLFYSVGIGQISSEVPQNLSASRPQDRQFILSSKKLLLSDSGFYLCAWSFRPGNTIYFGEGSWLTVV.

By frequency in the sample, this clonotype is large. This chain joins TRBV18 and TRBJ1-2, with D maybe TRBD1 (6 bases). Trimming stripped 5 bases from V and 6 bases from J, with 13 bases between. Germline CDR1 reads KGHSH; CDR2 reads LQKENI. CDR3 size: 13 residues. Here the CDR3 DNA reads TGTGCCAGCTCATCGTTTAACAGGGATGGCTACACCTTC. Amino acid sequence: CASSSFNRDGYTF.